Presented here are 25 T cell receptor beta chains from one specimen sequenced in a study of CD8 T cells in Susac syndrome. Reverse transcription of roughly 0.5 to 1 ug RNA was performed with random hexamers. One entry per CDR3 protein results from TCRdb running MiXCR on the immunoSEQ multiplex PCR reads. The sample includes 130,000 to 150,000 distinct CDR3 sequences, approximately 94% seen only once; the top ten take roughly 0.084%. Sample: CD4+ T cells from PBMCs. Source of these receptors: a human donor with Susac syndrome.

This chain joins TRBV25-1 and TRBJ2-1, with D perhaps matching TRBD2 (5 bases). Germline V gene data show CDR1 as MGHDK and CDR2 as SYGVNS. V shed 5 bases and J shed 4 bases, with 30 bases lying between them. The CDR3 has 20 amino acids. CDR3 in amino acids: CASSPSDVPRDGGHYNEQFF. CDR3 DNA sequence: TGTGCCAGCAGTCCTTCGGACGTCCCGAGGGATGGTGGTCATTACAATGAGCAGTTCTTC.

The gene calls are TRBV5-1 and TRBJ2-3; TRBD2 aligns across 11 bases. CDR1 and CDR2 from the germline V gene are SGHRS and YFSETQ. The CDR3 has 16 residues. After removal of 4 bases from V and 0 bases from J, the junction contained 4 bases not matched to a gene. The CDR3 DNA is TGCGCCAGCAGCACCCGGACTAGCGGGAGCACAGATACGCAGTATTTT. Protein: CASSTRTSGSTDTQYF.

As concerns this clonotype: The junction differs from germline at one of its ends, possibly a read error. The J gene is TRBJ2-3, the V gene TRBV20-1; possibly TRBD1 for D (6 bases). The CDR3 totals 12 residues. Germline CDR1 and CDR2: DFQATT and SNEGSKA (reference sequence). The CDR3 spells CSSRGKTDTQYF. The CDR3 bases are TGCAGTTCTAGGGGGAAAACAGATACGCAGTATTTT.

The chain has TRBV7-9 and TRBJ1-2, with D maybe TRBD1 (6 bases). The CDR3 covers 16 residues. Germline loops: CDR1 SEHNR, CDR2 FQNEAQ (reference sequence). The V and J ends lost 4 bases and 4 bases respectively, with 19 bases between them. CDR3 in amino acids: CASSSQANRVGYGYTF. The CDR3 bases are TGTGCCAGCAGCTCTCAGGCAAACAGGGTGGGCTATGGCTACACCTTC.

The gene calls are TRBV29-1 and TRBJ1-3, with unresolved D. With 1 base removed from V and 6 bases from J, the gap between germline ends came to 10 bases. CDR3 length: 13 amino acids. Per the germline V gene, CDR1 is SQVTM and CDR2 is ANQGSEA. The CDR3 DNA follows: TGCAGCGTTGAAGTCCCAGGAGCAAACACCATATATTTT. It encodes CSVEVPGANTIYF.

This rearrangement joins TRBV12-3 or TRBV12-4 to TRBJ2-3; TRBD2 matches at 7 bases. J gave up 1 base and V 1 base, and 2 bases lay outside the gene matches. The CDR3 sequence is 15 residues long. The CDR3 DNA reads TGTGCCAGCAGTTTAGGGGGACTACGCACAGATACGCAGTATTTT. Encoded protein: CASSLGGLRTDTQYF.

The rearrangement uses TRBV5-1 and TRBJ1-6; D possibly corresponds to TRBD1 (5 bases). CDR1 and CDR2 from the germline V gene are SGHRS and YFSETQ. The CDR3 is 14 residues long. V was pared by 4 bases and J by 6 bases, with 11 bases between. The DNA of the CDR3 is TGCGCCAGCAGCCACGGACAACTTAATTCACCCCTCCACTTT. Protein product: CASSHGQLNSPLHF.

The chain recombines TRBV12-3 or TRBV12-4 with TRBJ2-5, with D possibly matching TRBD2 (6 bases). Trimming took off 6 bases at V and 5 bases at J, with 10 bases between the two ends. The CDR3 contains 12 residues. The CDR3 protein is CASSPGEETQYF. In nucleotides, the CDR3 is TGTGCCAGCAGCCCGGGGGAGGAGACCCAGTACTTC.

V is TRBV28 and J is TRBJ2-6; D is uncertain. The V end was cut by 6 bases, the J end by 0 bases, with 15 bases between. Germline V gene sequence: CDR1 MDHEN, CDR2 SYDVKM. This CDR3 is built from 17 residues. The DNA for the CDR3 is TGTGCCAGCAGCTCTGCTGGACGTCTCTCTGGGGCCAACGTCCTGACTTTC. Protein sequence: CASSSAGRLSGANVLTF.

CDR3 DNA: TGTGCCAGCAGTCCCCTAGCGGGATTTGGCTACACCTTC. Residues: CASSPLAGFGYTF. The chain is built from TRBV27 and TRBJ1-2; D is uncertain. CDR3 length: 13 amino acids. V gave up 5 bases and J gave up 7 bases, with 14 bases separating them. Per the germline V gene, CDR1 is MNHEY and CDR2 is SMNVEV (reference sequence).

The gene calls are TRBV12-3 or TRBV12-4 and TRBJ1-3; D ambiguous. The CDR3 is 15 amino acids. V shed 3 bases and J shed 3 bases, with 12 bases lying between them. The CDR3, as DNA: TGTGCCAGCAGTTTGCGGAGAAATAGTGGAAACACCATATATTTT. Translated, it gives CASSLRRNSGNTIYF.

The genes are TRBV20-1 and TRBJ2-5; D possibly corresponds to TRBD2 (6 bases). The V and J ends lost 3 bases and 1 base respectively, with 9 bases between them. The CDR3 consists of 13 residues. Germline assignment: CDR1 DFQATT and CDR2 SNEGSKA (reference sequence). The CDR3 DNA sequence: TGCAGTGCTAGCGGGAGCCCCCAAGAGACCCAGTACTTC. It specifies CSASGSPQETQYF.

The chain carries TRBV28 and TRBJ1-2; TRBD1 is a possible D gene (6 bases). This CDR3 is 13 amino acids long. V shed 3 bases and J shed 8 bases, with 13 bases lying between them. In germline, CDR1 is MDHEN, CDR2 SYDVKM. The CDR3 region has the DNA TGTGCCAGCAGTTTTGTGGACAGCTGGGGCTACACCTTC. It codes for CASSFVDSWGYTF.

CDR3 protein: CASSLGPEQYF. Here the CDR3 DNA reads TGTGCCAGCAGCTTGGGCCCCGAGCAGTACTTC. The chain uses TRBV5-6 and TRBJ2-7, with no clear D. CDR3 length equals 11 residues. In germline, CDR1 is SGHDT, CDR2 YYEEEE. Trimming left V 0 bases short and J 6 bases short, with 4 bases between.

The J gene is TRBJ1-2, the V gene TRBV4-1, with unresolved D. The ends were cut back, 3 bases at V and 3 bases at J, with 20 bases in the middle. The CDR3 has 17 amino acids. Germline V gives CDR1 MGHRA, CDR2 YSYEKL. CDR3 nucleotides: TGCGCCAGCAGCCAGAGTTCATTGGGGATGGAACACTATGGCTACACCTTC. Its translation is CASSQSSLGMEHYGYTF.

J is TRBJ2-7 and V is TRBV28; 12 nucleotides line up with TRBD2. Germline trimming cut 11 bases from V and 6 bases from J; bases unmatched to any gene: 8. Germline CDR1 MDHEN, CDR2 SYDVKM. The CDR3 is made up of 13 amino acids. CDR3 amino acids: CASETSGSFEQYF. CDR3 nucleotide sequence: TGTGCCTCCGAGACTAGCGGGAGTTTCGAGCAGTACTTC. Full variable domain (rest looked up from reference TRBV28 and TRBJ2-7): DVKVTQSSRYLVKRTGEKVFLECVQDMDHENMFWYRQDPGLGLRLIYFSYDVKMKEKGDIPEGYSVSREKKERFSLILESASTNQTSMYLCASETSGSFEQYFGPGTRLTVT.

This chain connects TRBV29-1 to TRBJ1-1; the D is unclear. With 7 bases removed from V and 4 bases from J, the gap between germline ends came to 10 bases. Germline V gene sequence: CDR1 SQVTM, CDR2 ANQGSEA. The CDR3 contains 11 residues. Written as DNA, the CDR3 is TGCAGCGGCGACGTTAGCACTGAAGCTTTCTTT. This codes for CSGDVSTEAFF.

The sample holds a few counts of this clonotype. The chain couples TRBV28 to TRBJ2-5; no firm D call. Trimming cost V 5 bases and J 5 bases, with 3 bases left between them. Germline V gene data show CDR1 as MDHEN and CDR2 as SYDVKM. This CDR3 contains 10 residues. Here the CDR3 DNA reads TGTGCCAGCAGTCGCGAGACCCAGTACTTC. It yields the protein CASSRETQYF.

J is TRBJ2-3 and V is TRBV4-1; 10 nucleotides agree with TRBD1. The CDR3 length is 18 residues. J lost 4 bases, V lost 1 base, and 11 bases had no gene match. Per the germline V gene, CDR1 is MGHRA and CDR2 is YSYEKL. CDR3 region: CASSQVLSGTGDADTQYF. Written as DNA, the CDR3 is TGCGCCAGCAGCCAAGTCCTCTCCGGGACAGGGGACGCAGATACGCAGTATTTT.

The rearrangement links TRBV2 to TRBJ2-5, with D unresolved. Per germline, CDR1 SNHLY and CDR2 FYNNEI. The CDR3 spans 12 residues. Trimming removed 6 bases at V and 2 bases at J, with 7 bases between. CDR3 region: CASRELQETQYF. CDR3 nucleotides: TGTGCCAGCAGGGAACTTCAAGAGACCCAGTACTTC.

The chain joins TRBV20-1 to TRBJ1-2; TRBD1 matches at 7 bases. The germline V gene encodes CDR1 DFQATT and CDR2 SNEGSKA (reference sequence). J was trimmed by 4 bases and V by 1 base; bases with no gene match: 3. This CDR3 has 13 amino acids. For the CDR3, the DNA is TGCAGTGCTAGAGTACAGGGGAGCTATGGCTACACCTTC. This codes for CSARVQGSYGYTF.

CDR3 sequence reads: CASSYPGARKLFF. In DNA form, the CDR3 reads TGTGCCAGCAGTTACCCAGGGGCGAGGAAACTGTTTTTT. The chain uses TRBV28 and TRBJ1-4; D possibly corresponds to TRBD1 (6 bases). The germline CDR1 and CDR2 sequences are MDHEN and SYDVKM. Deletions cut 4 bases from V and 11 bases from J, with 14 bases between. The CDR3 loop spans 13 amino acids.

J is TRBJ1-1 and V is TRBV3-1; no clear D. Trimming took off 2 bases at V and 2 bases at J, with 15 bases between the two ends. From germline, CDR1 is LGHDT and CDR2 YNNKEL (reference sequence). This CDR3 is 16 amino acids long. The CDR3 protein is CASSQRVLGFNTEAFF. The CDR3 DNA follows: TGTGCCAGCAGCCAAAGGGTTTTGGGCTTCAACACTGAAGCTTTCTTT.

This clonotype was counted only a few times. The V and J genes are TRBV11-2 and TRBJ2-2, with no clear D. The CDR3 length is 14 residues. V lost 1 base, J lost 1 base, and 4 bases lay in between. Germline assignment: CDR1 SGHAT and CDR2 FQNNGV. The DNA for the CDR3 is TGTGCCAGCAGCTTAGTGCTGAACACCGGGGAGCTGTTTTTT. This translates into CASSLVLNTGELFF.

The V call is TRBV11-2, the J call TRBJ2-4, with D hard to call. CDR1 and CDR2 (germline): SGHAT, FQNNGV. This CDR3 is 16 amino acids long. The germline V and J ends were trimmed by 1 base and 1 base, with 11 bases remaining between them. This chain's CDR3 is CASSLVWSSAKNIQYF. CDR3 coding DNA: TGTGCCAGCAGCTTAGTATGGAGTTCGGCCAAAAACATTCAGTACTTC.